A single sample is the source of the 2 T cell receptor beta chains below, sequenced in a study of early T cells in non-severe SARS-CoV-2 infection. TCRdb fed the 5' RACE reads into MiXCR, producing one record per CDR3 protein. The data contain tens of thousands of distinct CDR3 sequences, about 4.4% of them singletons. The source material was whole blood. The origin of the receptors is an adult who was a healthcare worker with PCR-confirmed SARS-CoV-2 infection or an uninfected control (not recorded which).

The chain couples TRBV18 to TRBJ2-1; TRBD1 matches at 9 bases. CDR1 is KGHSH and CDR2 is LQKENI in the germline V gene. J lost 0 bases, V lost 3 bases, and 0 bases had no gene match. The CDR3 has 15 amino acids. The CDR3 loop is CASSPDRGSYNEQFF. DNA of the CDR3: TGTGCCAGCTCACCGGACAGGGGCTCCTACAATGAGCAGTTCTTC.

This clonotype has a handful of counts. The V call is TRBV18, the J call TRBJ1-2; unclear D gene. Germline CDR1 and CDR2: KGHSH and LQKENI. The CDR3 runs 13 residues. The V end lost 2 bases, the J end lost 3 bases, and 7 bases lay between the germline ends. CDR3 protein: CASSPNRDYGYTF. The CDR3 coding sequence is TGTGCCAGCTCACCAAACCGGGACTATGGCTACACCTTC.